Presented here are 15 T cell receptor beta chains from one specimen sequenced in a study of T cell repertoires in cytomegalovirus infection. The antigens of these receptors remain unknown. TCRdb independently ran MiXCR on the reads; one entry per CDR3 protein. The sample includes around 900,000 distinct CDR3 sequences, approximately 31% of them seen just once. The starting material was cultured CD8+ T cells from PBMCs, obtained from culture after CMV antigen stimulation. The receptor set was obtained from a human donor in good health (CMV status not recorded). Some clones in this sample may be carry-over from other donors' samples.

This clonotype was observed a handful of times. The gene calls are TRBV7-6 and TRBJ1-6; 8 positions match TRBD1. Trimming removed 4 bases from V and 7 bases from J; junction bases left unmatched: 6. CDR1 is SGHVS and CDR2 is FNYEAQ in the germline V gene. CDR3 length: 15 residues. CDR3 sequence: CASSSGDRTNSPLHF. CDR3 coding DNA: TGTGCCAGCAGCTCTGGGGACAGGACGAATTCACCCCTCCACTTT. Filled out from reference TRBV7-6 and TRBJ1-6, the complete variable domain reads GAGVSQSPRYKVTKRGQDVALRCDPISGHVSLYWYRQALGQGPEFLTYFNYEAQQDKSGLPNDRFSAERPEGSISTLTIQRTEQRDSAMYRCASSSGDRTNSPLHFGNGTRLTVT.

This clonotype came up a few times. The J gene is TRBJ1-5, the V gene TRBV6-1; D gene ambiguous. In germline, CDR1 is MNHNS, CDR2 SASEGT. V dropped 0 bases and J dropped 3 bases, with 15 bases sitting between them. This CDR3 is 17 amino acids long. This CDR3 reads CASSEAREMGYNQPQHF. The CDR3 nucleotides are TGTGCCAGCAGTGAAGCCAGAGAAATGGGTTACAATCAGCCCCAGCATTTT.

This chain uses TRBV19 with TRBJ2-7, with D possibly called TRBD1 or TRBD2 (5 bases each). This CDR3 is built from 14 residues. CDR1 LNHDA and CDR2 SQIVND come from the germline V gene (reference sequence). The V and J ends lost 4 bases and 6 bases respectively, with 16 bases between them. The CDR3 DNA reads TGTGCCAGTAGTAAAGAGGGGCCCTTATCCGAGCAGTACTTC. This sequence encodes CASSKEGPLSEQYF.

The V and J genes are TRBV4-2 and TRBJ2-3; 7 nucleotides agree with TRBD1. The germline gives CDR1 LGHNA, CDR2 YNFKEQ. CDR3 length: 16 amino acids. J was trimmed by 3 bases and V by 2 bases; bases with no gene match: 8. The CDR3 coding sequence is TGTGCCAGCAGCCAAAGAAACAGGGGCGGAACAGATACGCAGTATTTT. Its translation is CASSQRNRGGTDTQYF.

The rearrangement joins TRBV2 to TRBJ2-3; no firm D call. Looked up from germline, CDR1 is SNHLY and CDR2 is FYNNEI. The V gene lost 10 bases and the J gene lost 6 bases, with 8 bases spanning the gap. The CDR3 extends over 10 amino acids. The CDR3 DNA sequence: TGTGCCACATTTCGGGATACGCAGTATTTT. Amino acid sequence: CATFRDTQYF.

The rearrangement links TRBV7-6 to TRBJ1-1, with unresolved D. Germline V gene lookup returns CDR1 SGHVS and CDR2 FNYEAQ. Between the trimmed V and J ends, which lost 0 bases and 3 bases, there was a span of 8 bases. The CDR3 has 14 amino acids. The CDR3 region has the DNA TGTGCCAGCAGCTTAGCGGTCGGAGACACTGAAGCTTTCTTT. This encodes CASSLAVGDTEAFF.

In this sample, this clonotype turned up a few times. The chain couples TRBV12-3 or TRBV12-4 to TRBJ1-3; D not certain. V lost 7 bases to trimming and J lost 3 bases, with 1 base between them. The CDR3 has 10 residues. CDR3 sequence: CASNGNTIYF. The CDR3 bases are TGTGCCAGCAATGGAAACACCATATATTTT.

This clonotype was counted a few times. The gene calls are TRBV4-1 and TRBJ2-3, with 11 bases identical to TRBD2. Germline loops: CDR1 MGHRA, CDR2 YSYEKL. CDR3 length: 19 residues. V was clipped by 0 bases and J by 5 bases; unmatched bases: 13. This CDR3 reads CASSQEGGSSGGAQDTQYF. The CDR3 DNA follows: TGCGCCAGCAGCCAAGAAGGGGGAAGTAGCGGGGGGGCCCAAGATACGCAGTATTTT.

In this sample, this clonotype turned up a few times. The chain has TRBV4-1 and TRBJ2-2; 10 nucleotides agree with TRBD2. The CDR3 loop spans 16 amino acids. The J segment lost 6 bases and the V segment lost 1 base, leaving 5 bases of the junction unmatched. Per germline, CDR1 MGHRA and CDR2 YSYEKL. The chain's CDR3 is CASSQVPSGGSGELFF. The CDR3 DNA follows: TGCGCCAGCAGCCAAGTGCCTAGCGGGGGATCCGGGGAGCTGTTTTTT.

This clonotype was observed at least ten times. In nucleotides, the CDR3 is TGTGCCAGCACCAGCTCTGGGGCCAACGTCCTGACTTTC. It translates to CASTSSGANVLTF. The rearrangement joins TRBV7-2 to TRBJ2-6; D is unresolved. V shed 7 bases and J shed 0 bases, with 4 bases lying between them. Germline-derived CDR1 and CDR2 are SGHTA and FQGNSA. The CDR3 spans 13 residues.

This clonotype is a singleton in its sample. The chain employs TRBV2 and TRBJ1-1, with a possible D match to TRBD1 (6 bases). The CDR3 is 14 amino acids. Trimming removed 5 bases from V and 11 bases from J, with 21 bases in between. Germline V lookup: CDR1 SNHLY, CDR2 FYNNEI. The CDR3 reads CASSSTVWGREAFF. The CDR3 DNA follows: TGTGCCAGCAGTTCCACAGTTTGGGGGCGCGAGGCTTTCTTT. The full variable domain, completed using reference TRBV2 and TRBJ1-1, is EPEVTQTPSHQVTQMGQEVILRCVPISNHLYFYWYRQILGQKVEFLVSFYNNEISEKSEIFDDQFSVERPDGSNFTLKIRSTKLEDSAMYFCASSSTVWGREAFFGQGTRLTVV.

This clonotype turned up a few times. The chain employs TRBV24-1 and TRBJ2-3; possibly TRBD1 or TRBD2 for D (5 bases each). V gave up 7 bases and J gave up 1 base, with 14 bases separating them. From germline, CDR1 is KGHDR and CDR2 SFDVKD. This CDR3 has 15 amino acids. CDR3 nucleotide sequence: TGTGCCACCAGCCCCGGCCAGGGACGCACAGATACGCAGTATTTT. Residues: CATSPGQGRTDTQYF.

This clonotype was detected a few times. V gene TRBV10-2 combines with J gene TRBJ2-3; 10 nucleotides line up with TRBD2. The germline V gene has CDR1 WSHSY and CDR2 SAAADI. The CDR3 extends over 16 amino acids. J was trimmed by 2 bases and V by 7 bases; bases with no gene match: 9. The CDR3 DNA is TGCGCCAGCACGGACCTCAGCGGGGGGGCCACAGATACGCAGTATTTT. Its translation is CASTDLSGGATDTQYF.

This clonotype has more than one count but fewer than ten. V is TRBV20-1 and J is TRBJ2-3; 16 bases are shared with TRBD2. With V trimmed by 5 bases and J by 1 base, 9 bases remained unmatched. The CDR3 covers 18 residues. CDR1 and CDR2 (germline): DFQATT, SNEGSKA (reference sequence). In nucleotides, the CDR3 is TGCAGTGCTTTGGGACTAGCGGGGGGGGCTTCGCGCACAGATACGCAGTATTTT. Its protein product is CSALGLAGGASRTDTQYF.

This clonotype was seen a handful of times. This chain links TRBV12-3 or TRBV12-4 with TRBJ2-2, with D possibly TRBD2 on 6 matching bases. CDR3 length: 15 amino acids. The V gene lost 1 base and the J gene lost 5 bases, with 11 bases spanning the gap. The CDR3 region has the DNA TGTGCCAGCAGTTTAGTAGGGAGGAGGACCGGGGAGCTGTTTTTT. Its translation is CASSLVGRRTGELFF.